The rows below give T cell receptor beta chains drawn from one sample of a study of cytomegalovirus exposure and HLA in healthy donors. Libraries were prepared by immunoSEQ multiplex PCR; TCRdb keeps only in-frame clonotypes and omits some of them. The sample table sets out nearly 200,000 clones. Sequences were obtained from PBMCs. These receptors all come from a boy between 10 and 17 years old in good health and CMV-seronegative. The CDR3 runs from the conserved cysteine through the conserved F or W. D genes are given only for firm matches.

len,d_gene,v_gene,j_gene,CDR3aa,CDR3nt
18,.,TRBV18,TRBJ1-5,CASSAGVKLEYSNQPQHF,TGTGCCAGCTCCGCGGGGGTCAAACTCGAATATAGCAATCAGCCCCAGCATTTT
12,.,TRBV6-5,TRBJ1-2,CAAGVRGYGYTF,TGTGCCGCGGGGGTGAGGGGCTATGGCTACACCTTC
20,TRBD2,TRBV2,TRBJ2-2,CASRPFPGLAGGQDTGELFF,TGTGCCAGCAGGCCTTTCCCGGGACTAGCGGGGGGGCAGGACACCGGGGAGCTGTTTTTT
14,.,TRBV7-2,TRBJ1-1,CASSLGSRGTEAFF,TGTGCCAGCAGCTTAGGAAGTAGGGGGACTGAAGCTTTCTTT
17,.,TRBV4-3,TRBJ1-6,CASSQEHRSSYNSPLHF,TGCGCCAGCAGCCAAGAGCATCGGAGCTCCTATAATTCACCCCTCCACTTT
14,TRBD2,TRBV9,TRBJ2-1,CASSVVGGSNEQFF,TGTGCCAGCAGCGTAGTCGGGGGGAGCAATGAGCAGTTCTTC
14,TRBD1,TRBV7-2,TRBJ1-5,CASSRQGLNQPQHF,TGTGCCAGCAGCCGACAGGGGTTAAATCAGCCCCAGCATTTT
13,TRBD1,TRBV6-5,TRBJ2-7,CASRGPGGYEQYF,TGTGCCAGCAGGGGGCCAGGGGGCTACGAGCAGTACTTC
14,.,TRBV15,TRBJ1-1,CATSRDPRGSEAFF,TGTGCCACCAGCAGAGATCCAAGGGGTTCTGAAGCTTTCTTT
16,TRBD1,TRBV7-9,TRBJ1-2,CASSSSPGGAQDGYTF,TGTGCCAGCAGCTCAAGCCCAGGGGGCGCGCAAGATGGCTACACCTTC
15,.,TRBV6-5,TRBJ1-5,CASSYSGHSNQPQHF,TGTGCCAGCAGTTACTCGGGGCATAGCAATCAGCCCCAGCATTTT
15,.,TRBV18,TRBJ1-5,CASSPSEGNNQPQHF,TGTGCCAGCTCACCCTCCGAGGGAAACAATCAGCCCCAGCATTTT
15,TRBD1,TRBV5-1,TRBJ1-3,CASSSTGVSGNTIYF,TGCGCCAGCAGCTCAACAGGGGTCTCTGGAAACACCATATATTTT
13,.,TRBV27,TRBJ1-5,CASSWRANQPQHF,TGTGCCAGCAGTTGGCGGGCAAATCAGCCCCAGCATTTT
14,.,TRBV4-2,TRBJ2-3,CASTRTASTDTQYF,TGTGCCAGCACCCGGACTGCTAGCACAGATACGCAGTATTTT
14,TRBD1,TRBV4-1,TRBJ1-2,CASSHYDRDYGYTF,TGCGCCAGCAGCCATTACGACAGGGATTATGGCTACACCTTC
15,.,TRBV18,TRBJ1-3,CASRRQEGSGNTIYF,TGTGCCAGCCGGCGACAGGAAGGGTCTGGAAACACCATATATTTT
14,TRBD2,TRBV11-1,TRBJ2-1,CASSFPGGRNEQFF,TGTGCCAGCAGCTTCCCGGGAGGGCGCAATGAGCAGTTCTTC
16,TRBD2,TRBV18,TRBJ2-5,CASSSRRGGLQETQYF,TGTGCCAGCTCGTCCAGGCGCGGGGGTCTACAAGAGACCCAGTACTTC
12,.,TRBV27,TRBJ1-5,CANSPNGGPQHF,TGTGCCAACAGTCCAAACGGGGGGCCCCAGCATTTT
15,.,TRBV4-2,TRBJ2-1,CASSLSLQGINEQFF,TGTGCCAGCAGCCTCTCCCTGCAGGGGATCAATGAGCAGTTCTTC
15,TRBD1,TRBV7-9,TRBJ1-2,CASSRDREGYYGYTF,TGTGCCAGCAGCCGGGACAGGGAGGGATACTATGGCTACACCTTC
16,.,TRBV4-1,TRBJ2-2,CASSDRRRANTGELFF,TGCGCCAGCAGCGATCGGAGACGAGCGAACACCGGGGAGCTGTTTTTT
15,.,TRBV9,TRBJ2-5,CASSAALGGQETQYF,TGTGCCAGCAGCGCCGCCCTTGGCGGGCAAGAGACCCAGTACTTC
13,.,TRBV9,TRBJ1-1,CASSVVAEGEAFF,TGTGCCAGCAGCGTCGTGGCGGAAGGAGAAGCTTTCTTT
18,TRBD2,TRBV5-4,TRBJ2-5,CASSLASGGRGLQETQYF,TGTGCCAGCAGCTTGGCGAGCGGGGGGCGGGGCCTACAAGAGACCCAGTACTTC
15,TRBD1,TRBV4-1,TRBJ2-7,CASSHQARGSYEQYF,TGCGCCAGCAGCCATCAAGCCAGGGGGTCCTACGAGCAGTACTTC
14,.,TRBV19,TRBJ2-1,CASSYSSDYNEQFF,TGTGCCAGTAGCTACTCCTCCGACTACAATGAGCAGTTCTTC
15,.,TRBV4-2,TRBJ2-5,CASSQDSGGAETQYF,TGTGCCAGCAGCCAAGATTCTGGGGGGGCAGAGACCCAGTACTTC
11,.,TRBV7-3,TRBJ2-5,CASSTLRTQYF,TGTGCCAGCAGCACCCTCAGGACCCAGTACTTC
14,TRBD2,TRBV4-1,TRBJ2-3,CASTETSGGWKQYF,TGCGCCAGCACCGAGACTAGCGGGGGATGGAAGCAGTATTTT
11,.,TRBV6-4,TRBJ1-2,CASSDSAGYTF,TGTGCCAGCAGTGACTCGGCTGGCTACACCTTC
14,.,TRBV7-9,TRBJ2-3,CASSLSGHVDTQYF,TGTGCCAGCAGCTTGAGTGGACACGTAGATACGCAGTATTTT
13,.,TRBV27,TRBJ1-2,CASSFDRGGGYTF,TGTGCCAGCAGTTTTGACCGGGGAGGTGGCTACACCTTC
11,.,TRBV30,TRBJ1-6,CAWRVGRSLHF,TGTGCCTGGAGGGTTGGGAGATCCCTCCACTTT
14,.,TRBV30,TRBJ1-1,CAWSVVQGVGEAFF,TGTGCCTGGAGTGTTGTTCAGGGCGTGGGTGAAGCTTTCTTT